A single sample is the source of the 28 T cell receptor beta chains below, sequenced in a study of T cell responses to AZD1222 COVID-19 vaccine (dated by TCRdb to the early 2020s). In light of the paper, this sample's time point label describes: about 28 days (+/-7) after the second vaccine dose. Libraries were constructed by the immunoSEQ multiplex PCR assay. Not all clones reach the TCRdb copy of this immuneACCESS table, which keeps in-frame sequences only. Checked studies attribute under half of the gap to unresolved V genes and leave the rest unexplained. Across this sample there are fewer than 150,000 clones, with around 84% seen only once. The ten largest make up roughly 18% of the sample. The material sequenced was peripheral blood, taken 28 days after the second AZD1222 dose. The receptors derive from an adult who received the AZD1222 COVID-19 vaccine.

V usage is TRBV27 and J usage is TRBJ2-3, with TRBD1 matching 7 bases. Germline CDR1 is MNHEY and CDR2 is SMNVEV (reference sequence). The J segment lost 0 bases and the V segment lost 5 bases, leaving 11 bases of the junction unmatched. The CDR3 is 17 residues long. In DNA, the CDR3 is TGTGCCAGCAGTCTACACTCGGGCAGGGGGAGCACAGATACGCAGTATTTT. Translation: CASSLHSGRGSTDTQYF.

The CDR3 DNA reads as TGCGCCAGCAGCCAAACCGGGACCTCGAATCAGCCCCAGCATTTT. It yields the protein CASSQTGTSNQPQHF. The chain combines TRBV4-1 with TRBJ1-5; TRBD1 might be the D (5 bases). Germline V gene lookup returns CDR1 MGHRA and CDR2 YSYEKL. This CDR3 has 15 residues. With 2 bases removed from V and 4 bases from J, the gap between germline ends came to 12 bases.

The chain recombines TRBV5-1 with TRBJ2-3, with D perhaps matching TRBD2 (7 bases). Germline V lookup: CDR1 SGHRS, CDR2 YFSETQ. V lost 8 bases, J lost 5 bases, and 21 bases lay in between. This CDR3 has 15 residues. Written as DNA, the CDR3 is TGCGCCAGTTCAGGAGGGGGGGCTCCCGGAGATACGCAGTATTTT. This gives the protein CASSGGGAPGDTQYF.

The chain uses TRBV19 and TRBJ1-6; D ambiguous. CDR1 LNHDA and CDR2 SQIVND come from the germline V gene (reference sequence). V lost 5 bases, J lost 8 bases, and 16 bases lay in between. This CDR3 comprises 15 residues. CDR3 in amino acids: CASSPRAGGDSPLHF. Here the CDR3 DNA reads TGTGCCAGTAGTCCCCGGGCGGGAGGCGATTCACCCCTCCACTTT.

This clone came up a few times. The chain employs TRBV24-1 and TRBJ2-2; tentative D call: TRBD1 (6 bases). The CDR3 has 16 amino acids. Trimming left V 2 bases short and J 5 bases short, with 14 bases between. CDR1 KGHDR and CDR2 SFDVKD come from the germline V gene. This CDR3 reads CATSDSGAPGTGELFF. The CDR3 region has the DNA TGTGCCACCAGTGATTCAGGGGCCCCGGGTACCGGGGAGCTGTTTTTT.

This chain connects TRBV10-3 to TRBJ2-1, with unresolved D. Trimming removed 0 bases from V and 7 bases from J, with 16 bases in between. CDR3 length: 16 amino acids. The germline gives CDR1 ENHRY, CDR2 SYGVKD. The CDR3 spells CAISESIARSGNEQFF. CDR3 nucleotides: TGTGCCATCAGTGAGTCGATCGCGAGATCTGGGAATGAGCAGTTCTTC.

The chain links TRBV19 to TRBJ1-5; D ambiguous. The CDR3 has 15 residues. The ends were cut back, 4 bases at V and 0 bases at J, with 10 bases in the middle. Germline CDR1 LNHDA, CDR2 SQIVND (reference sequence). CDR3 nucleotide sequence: TGTGCCAGTAGTAGCAGACGAGATAGCAATCAGCCCCAGCATTTT. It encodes CASSSRRDSNQPQHF.

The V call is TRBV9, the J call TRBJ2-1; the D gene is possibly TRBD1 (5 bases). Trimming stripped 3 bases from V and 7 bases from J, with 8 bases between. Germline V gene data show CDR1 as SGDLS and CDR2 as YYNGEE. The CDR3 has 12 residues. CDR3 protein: CASSAHRNEQFF. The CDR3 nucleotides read TGTGCCAGCAGCGCTCACAGGAATGAGCAGTTCTTC.

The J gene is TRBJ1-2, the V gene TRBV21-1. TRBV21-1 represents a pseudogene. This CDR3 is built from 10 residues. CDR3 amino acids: CASTRYGYTF. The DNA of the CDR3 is TGTGCCAGCACCCGGTATGGCTACACCTTC.

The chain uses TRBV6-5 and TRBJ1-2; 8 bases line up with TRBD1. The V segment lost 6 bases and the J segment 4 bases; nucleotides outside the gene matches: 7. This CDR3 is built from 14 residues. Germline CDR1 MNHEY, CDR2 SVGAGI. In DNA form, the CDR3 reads TGTGCCAGCAGGGGGACAGGATTGTCCTATGGCTACACCTTC. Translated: CASRGTGLSYGYTF.

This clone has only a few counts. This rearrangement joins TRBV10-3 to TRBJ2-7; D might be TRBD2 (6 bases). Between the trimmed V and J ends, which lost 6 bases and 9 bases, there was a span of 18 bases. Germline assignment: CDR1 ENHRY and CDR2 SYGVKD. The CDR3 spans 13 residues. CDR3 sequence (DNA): TGTGCCATCAGGCGGGACTCACACCCCGGGCAGTACTTC. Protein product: CAIRRDSHPGQYF.

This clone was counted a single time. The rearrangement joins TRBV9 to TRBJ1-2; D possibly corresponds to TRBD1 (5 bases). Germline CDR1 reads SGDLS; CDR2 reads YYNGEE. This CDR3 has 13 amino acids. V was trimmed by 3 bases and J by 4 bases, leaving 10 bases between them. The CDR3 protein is CASSAGRGYGYTF. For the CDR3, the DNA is TGTGCCAGCAGCGCCGGGAGGGGCTATGGCTACACCTTC.

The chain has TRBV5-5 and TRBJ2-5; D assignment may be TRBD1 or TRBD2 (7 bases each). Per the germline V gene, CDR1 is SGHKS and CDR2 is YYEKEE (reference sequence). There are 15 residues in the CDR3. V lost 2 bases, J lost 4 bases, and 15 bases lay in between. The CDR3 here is CASSFGRGRGETQYF. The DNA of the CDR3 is TGTGCCAGCAGCTTTGGGAGGGGGCGGGGAGAGACCCAGTACTTC.

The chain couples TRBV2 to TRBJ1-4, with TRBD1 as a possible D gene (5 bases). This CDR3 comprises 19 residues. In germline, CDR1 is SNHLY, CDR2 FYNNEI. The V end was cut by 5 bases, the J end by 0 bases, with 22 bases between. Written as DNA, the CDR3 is TGTGCCAGCAGTCCGTCGACAGCCCTTCTTAGTGCAACTAATGAAAAACTGTTTTTT. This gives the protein CASSPSTALLSATNEKLFF. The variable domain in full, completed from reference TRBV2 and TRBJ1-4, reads EPEVTQTPSHQVTQMGQEVILRCVPISNHLYFYWYRQILGQKVEFLVSFYNNEISEKSEIFDDQFSVERPDGSNFTLKIRSTKLEDSAMYFCASSPSTALLSATNEKLFFGSGTQLSVL.

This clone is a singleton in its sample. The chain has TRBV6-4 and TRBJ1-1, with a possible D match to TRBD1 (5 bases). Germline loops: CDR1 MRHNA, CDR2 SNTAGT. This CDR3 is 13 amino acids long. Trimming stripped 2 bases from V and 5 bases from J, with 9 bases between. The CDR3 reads CASSDQQGTEAFF. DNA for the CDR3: TGTGCCAGCAGTGACCAGCAGGGTACTGAAGCTTTCTTT.

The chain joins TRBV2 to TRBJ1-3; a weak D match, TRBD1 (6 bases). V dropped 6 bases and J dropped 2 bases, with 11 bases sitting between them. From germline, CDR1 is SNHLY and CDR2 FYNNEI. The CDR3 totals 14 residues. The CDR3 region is CASRSDSAGNTIYF. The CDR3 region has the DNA TGTGCCAGCAGGTCGGACAGCGCTGGAAACACCATATATTTT.

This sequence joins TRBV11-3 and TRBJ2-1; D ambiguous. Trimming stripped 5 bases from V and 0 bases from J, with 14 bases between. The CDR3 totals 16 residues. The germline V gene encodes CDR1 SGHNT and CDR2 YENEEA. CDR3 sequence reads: CASSHRWASSYNEQFF. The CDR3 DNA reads TGTGCCAGCAGCCACCGTTGGGCTAGCTCCTACAATGAGCAGTTCTTC. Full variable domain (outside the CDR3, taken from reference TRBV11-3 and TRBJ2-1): EAGVVQSPRYKIIEKKQPVAFWCNPISGHNTLYWYLQNLGQGPELLIRYENEEAVDDSQLPKDRFSAERLKGVDSTLKIQPAELGDSAVYLCASSHRWASSYNEQFFGPGTRLTVL.

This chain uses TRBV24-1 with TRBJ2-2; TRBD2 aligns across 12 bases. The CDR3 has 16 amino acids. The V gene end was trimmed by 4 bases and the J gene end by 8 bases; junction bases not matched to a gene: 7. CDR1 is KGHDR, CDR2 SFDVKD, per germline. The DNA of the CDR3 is TGTGCCACCAGTGAACAACGACTAGCGGGGGTTGGGGAGCTGTTTTTT. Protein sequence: CATSEQRLAGVGELFF.

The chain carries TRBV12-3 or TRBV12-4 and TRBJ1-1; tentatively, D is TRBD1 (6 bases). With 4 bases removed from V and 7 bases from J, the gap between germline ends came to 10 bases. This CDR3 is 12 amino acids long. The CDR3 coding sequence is TGTGCCAGCAGTTCCCGGGGGCATGAAGCTTTCTTT. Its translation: CASSSRGHEAFF.

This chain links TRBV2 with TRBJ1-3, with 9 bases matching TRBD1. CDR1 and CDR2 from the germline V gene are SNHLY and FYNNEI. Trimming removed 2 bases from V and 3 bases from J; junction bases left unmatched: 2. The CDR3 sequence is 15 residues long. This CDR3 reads CASSERTGVGNTIYF. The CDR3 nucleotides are TGTGCCAGCAGTGAAAGGACAGGGGTTGGAAACACCATATATTTT.

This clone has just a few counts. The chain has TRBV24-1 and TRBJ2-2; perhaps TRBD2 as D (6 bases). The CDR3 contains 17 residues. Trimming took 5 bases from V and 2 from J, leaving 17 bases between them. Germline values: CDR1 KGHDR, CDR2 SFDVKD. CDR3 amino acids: CATSVGGWHSNTGELFF. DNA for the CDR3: TGTGCCACCAGTGTTGGGGGGTGGCACTCTAACACCGGGGAGCTGTTTTTT.

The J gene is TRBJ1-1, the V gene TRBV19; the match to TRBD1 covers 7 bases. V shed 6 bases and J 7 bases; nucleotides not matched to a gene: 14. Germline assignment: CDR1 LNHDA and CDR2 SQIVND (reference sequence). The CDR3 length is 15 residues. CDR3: CASSNRDSGRYEAFF. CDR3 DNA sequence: TGTGCCAGTAGCAACCGGGACAGTGGGCGATATGAAGCTTTCTTT.

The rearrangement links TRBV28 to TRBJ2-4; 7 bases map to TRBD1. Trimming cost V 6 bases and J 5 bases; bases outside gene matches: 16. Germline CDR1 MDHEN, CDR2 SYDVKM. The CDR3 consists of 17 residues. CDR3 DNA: TGTGCCAGCAGCCCCGTTATCTTTATTAGGGGGCAAAACATTCAGTACTTC. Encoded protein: CASSPVIFIRGQNIQYF.

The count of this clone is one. In nucleotides, the CDR3 is TGTGCCAGCAGCTTAGATCAGCGATTTGGGGGAGATACGCAGTATTTT. It specifies CASSLDQRFGGDTQYF. The chain couples TRBV11-2 to TRBJ2-3; D may correspond to TRBD1 or TRBD2 (5 bases each). V shed 0 bases and J shed 5 bases, with 15 bases lying between them. Germline values: CDR1 SGHAT, CDR2 FQNNGV. This CDR3 is built from 16 residues.

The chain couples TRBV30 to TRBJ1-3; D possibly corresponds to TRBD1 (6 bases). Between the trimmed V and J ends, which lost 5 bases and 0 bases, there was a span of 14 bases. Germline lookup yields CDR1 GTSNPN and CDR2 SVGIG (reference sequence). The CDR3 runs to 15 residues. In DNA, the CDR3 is TGTGCCTGGGGGGGCAGGGGCGACTCTGGAAACACCATATATTTT. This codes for CAWGGRGDSGNTIYF.

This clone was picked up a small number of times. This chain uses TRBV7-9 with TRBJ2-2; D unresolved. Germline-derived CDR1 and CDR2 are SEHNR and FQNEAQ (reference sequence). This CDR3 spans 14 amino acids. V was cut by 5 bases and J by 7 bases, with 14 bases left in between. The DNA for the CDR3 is TGTGCCAGCAGCCTTAACTATATCGGCGGGGAGCTGTTTTTT. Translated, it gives CASSLNYIGGELFF.

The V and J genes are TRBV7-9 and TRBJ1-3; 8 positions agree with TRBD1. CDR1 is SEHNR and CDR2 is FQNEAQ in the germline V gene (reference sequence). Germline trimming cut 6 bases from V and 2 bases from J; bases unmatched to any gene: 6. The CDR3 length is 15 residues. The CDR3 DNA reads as TGTGCCAGCAGTCTCAGGGGGCTGGCTGGAAACACCATATATTTT. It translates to CASSLRGLAGNTIYF.

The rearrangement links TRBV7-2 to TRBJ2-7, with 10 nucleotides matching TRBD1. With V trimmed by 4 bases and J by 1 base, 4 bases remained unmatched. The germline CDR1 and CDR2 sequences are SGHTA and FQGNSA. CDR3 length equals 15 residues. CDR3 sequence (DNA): TGTGCCAGCAGCTACGGACAGGGGGGTTCCTACGAGCAGTACTTC. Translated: CASSYGQGGSYEQYF.